This paragraph reports one T cell receptor beta chain. Its cognate antigen is unknown. Profiled with immunoSEQ multiplex PCR; TCRdb holds only in-frame clones, not every one. The data hold approximately 20,000 clones, with more than 65% observed a single time. Antigen-specific CD4+ T cell clonotypes were called by their expansion after viral peptide-pool culture in ViraFEST. When around ten days of culture had elapsed, CD4+ T cells were isolated. Testing of the vaccine recipients showed negative nucleocapsid antibodies and no prior SARS-CoV-2 infection. Supplemented with approximately 10 IU/ml IL-2 and 7.5 to 10 ug/ml peptides, fewer than 2.5 million PBMC per well were kept in culture. On day 3 and again on day 7, half the medium was replaced with IL-2 medium. The germline V and J ends were trimmed by 4 bases and 7 bases, with 11 bases remaining between them. This CDR3 comprises 14 residues. Germline V gene data show CDR1 as LGHDT and CDR2 as YNNKEL (reference sequence).

This entry comes from a study of vaccination effects on CD4 cells after COVID-19. The study, taken as a whole, reports: Infection- and vaccine-induced clones contracted markedly late after vaccination.

Sample: CD4+ T cells from PBMCs cultured with HCoV-NL63 spike peptides, taken before COVID-19 vaccination. V and J are TRBV3-1 (or the pseudogene TRBV3-2) and TRBJ1-6; no firm D call. The receptor's source is a human donor who received a COVID-19 vaccine. The chain's CDR3 is CASSRREANSPLHF. CDR3 sequence (DNA): TGTGCCAGCAGCCGCCGGGAGGCGAATTCACCCCTCCACTTT.